The 15 T cell receptor beta chains below come from one sample, sequenced in a study of regulatory T cells in long-lasting Graves disease. Time point in this sample: persistent/refractory GD, antithyroid drugs over 5 years with positive TRAb. PBMCs provided the RNA from which the TCR library was made. Libraries of TCR beta came from iRepertoire HTBI primers plus Arm-PCR of CDR3 regions. From the multiplex PCR reads, TCRdb called clonotypes with MiXCR, one entry per CDR3 protein. Of 450,000 or so distinct CDR3 sequences detected, around 20% appear once; the ten largest clones hold about 7.8%. The input for sequencing was peripheral blood mononuclear cells (PBMCs), taken when the disease was refractory, from a patient treated with antithyroid drugs. These TCRs come from a female donor with Graves disease.

This chain links TRBV7-9 with TRBJ2-7; 8 bases align to TRBD1. CDR3 size: 15 residues. V gave up 5 bases and J gave up 3 bases; unmatched junction bases: 9. Per germline, CDR1 SEHNR and CDR2 FQNEAQ (reference sequence). The CDR3 here is CASSPQGALNYEQYF. CDR3 DNA: TGTGCCAGCAGCCCCCAGGGGGCCCTAAACTACGAGCAGTACTTC. The full variable domain, rest sourced from reference TRBV7-9 and TRBJ2-7, is DTGVSQNPRHKITKRGQNVTFRCDPISEHNRLYWYRQTLGQGPEFLTYFQNEAQLEKSRLLSDRFSAERPKGSFSTLEIQRTEQGDSAMYLCASSPQGALNYEQYFGPGTRLTVT.

A word on this clonotype: A much larger clone sits a single nucleotide away, making a read error possible. V usage is TRBV6-1 and J usage is TRBJ2-7; unclear D gene. The germline V gene encodes CDR1 MNHNS and CDR2 SASEGT. CDR3 length equals 14 residues. DNA of the CDR3: TGTGCCAGCAGCCTAACCGACTCGAACTACGAGCGGTACTTC. Translated: CASSLTDSNYERYF.

This clonotype was seen only a few times. The rearrangement uses TRBV7-8 and TRBJ2-1; 9 positions match TRBD2. After removal of 7 bases from V and 7 bases from J, the junction contained 11 bases not matched to a gene. The CDR3 is made up of 15 amino acids. Germline V lookup: CDR1 SGHVS, CDR2 FQNEAQ. CDR3 in amino acids: CASIKRLAGNNEQFF. The CDR3, as DNA: TGTGCCAGCATCAAGAGGCTAGCGGGAAATAATGAGCAGTTCTTC.

In its sample, this clonotype was seen a few times. The chain recombines TRBV28 with TRBJ2-2, with 7 bases aligning to TRBD1. The germline V gene has CDR1 MDHEN and CDR2 SYDVKM. The V gene end was trimmed by 3 bases and the J gene end by 3 bases; junction bases not matched to a gene: 7. The CDR3 sequence is 16 residues long. CDR3 residues: CASSFKGAFHTGELFF. The CDR3 DNA sequence: TGTGCCAGCAGTTTTAAGGGGGCCTTTCACACCGGGGAGCTGTTTTTT.

Ten or more counts support this clonotype. The chain has TRBV5-4 and TRBJ2-5; 7 bases fit TRBD1. The CDR3 length is 14 residues. Germline V gene sequence: CDR1 SGHNT, CDR2 YYREEE (reference sequence). Trimming removed 4 bases from V and 0 bases from J; junction bases left unmatched: 3. CDR3 loop: CASSVGQNQETQYF. DNA of the CDR3: TGTGCCAGCAGCGTGGGACAGAACCAAGAGACCCAGTACTTC.

In this sample, this clonotype turned up a few times. This rearrangement joins TRBV11-3 to TRBJ1-6, with D possibly TRBD1 on 5 matching bases. The CDR3 has 13 amino acids. The germline gives CDR1 SGHNT, CDR2 YENEEA. Deletions cut 8 bases from V and 7 bases from J, with 12 bases between. CDR3 region: CASGQDRNSPLHF. The CDR3 DNA is TGTGCCAGCGGCCAAGACAGAAATTCACCCCTCCACTTT.

This clonotype was counted at least ten times. J is TRBJ2-7 and V is TRBV6-1; 7 bases align to TRBD2. CDR3 size: 13 residues. Per the germline V gene, CDR1 is MNHNS and CDR2 is SASEGT. V shed 8 bases, J shed 1 base, and the junction held 5 bases outside the gene matches. CDR3 protein: CASGRTRSYEQYF. CDR3 in DNA: TGTGCCAGCGGCCGGACTAGGTCCTACGAGCAGTACTTC.

The chain links TRBV7-3 to TRBJ1-1, with D maybe TRBD1 (6 bases). The germline V gene has CDR1 SGHTA and CDR2 FQGTGA. Trimming removed 5 bases at V and 4 bases at J, with 23 bases between. The CDR3 has 17 amino acids. In DNA, the CDR3 is TGTGCCAGCAGCGCCGTCCCACAGGGAGGTGGCGGCACTGAAGCTTTCTTT. It codes for CASSAVPQGGGGTEAFF.

The table lists this clonotype with many counts. The V call is TRBV7-2, the J call TRBJ2-7, with D unclear. V was pared by 8 bases and J by 6 bases, with 14 bases between. CDR1 SGHTA and CDR2 FQGNSA come from the germline V gene. The CDR3 spans 12 residues. CDR3 bases: TGTGCCAGCGCTTCACTCCAACTCGAGCAGTACTTC. Protein product: CASASLQLEQYF.

The chain uses TRBV7-6 and TRBJ2-2; D may be TRBD1 (6 bases). Trimming pared 8 bases from V and 0 bases from J, leaving 7 bases between. Germline V lookup: CDR1 SGHVS, CDR2 FNYEAQ. The CDR3 is 13 amino acids. CDR3 DNA: TGTGCCAGCGGACAGACGAACACCGGGGAGCTGTTTTTT. Its protein product is CASGQTNTGELFF.

Ten or more counts support this clonotype. The chain combines TRBV6-1 with TRBJ1-5; 7 bases match TRBD1. V shed 6 bases, J shed 1 base, and the junction held 3 bases outside the gene matches. The CDR3 totals 14 residues. Per the germline V gene, CDR1 is MNHNS and CDR2 is SASEGT. The CDR3 loop reads CASRTGQSNQPQHF. CDR3 coding DNA: TGTGCCAGCAGGACGGGACAGAGCAATCAGCCCCAGCATTTT.

Notes on this clonotype: Given a far larger clone just one base away, this is likely a sequencing read error. The V and J genes are TRBV6-2 or TRBV6-3 and TRBJ1-1; TRBD1 is a possible D gene (5 bases). Germline CDR1 is MNHEY and CDR2 is SVGEGT. Trimming removed 7 bases at V and 1 base at J, with 7 bases between. This CDR3 spans 12 amino acids. CDR3 loop: CASNRPNTEAFF. CDR3 nucleotide sequence: TGTGCCAGCAACAGGCCGAACACTGAAGCTTTCTTT.

In this sample, this clonotype turned up many times. The J gene is TRBJ2-5, the V gene TRBV7-9; D not resolved. The CDR3 totals 14 residues. V was pared by 0 bases and J by 1 base, with 6 bases between. The germline V gene encodes CDR1 SEHNR and CDR2 FQNEAQ (reference sequence). This chain's CDR3 is CASSLAHAQETQYF. In DNA form, the CDR3 reads TGTGCCAGCAGCTTAGCCCATGCCCAAGAGACCCAGTACTTC. Full variable domain (missing parts from reference TRBV7-9 and TRBJ2-5): DTGVSQNPRHKITKRGQNVTFRCDPISEHNRLYWYRQTLGQGPEFLTYFQNEAQLEKSRLLSDRFSAERPKGSFSTLEIQRTEQGDSAMYLCASSLAHAQETQYFGPGTRLLVL.

The V and J genes are TRBV5-1 and TRBJ1-4, with D unresolved. The V end lost 4 bases, the J end lost 7 bases, and 14 bases lay between the germline ends. CDR1 is SGHRS and CDR2 is YFSETQ in the germline V gene. This CDR3 is 14 amino acids long. The CDR3 sequence: CASSPQARSEKLFF. CDR3 bases: TGCGCCAGCAGCCCCCAGGCGAGAAGTGAAAAACTGTTTTTT.

This clonotype has at least ten counts. The chain couples TRBV3-1 to TRBJ1-2; D is undetermined. Trimming shortened V by 7 bases and J by 7 bases, and 7 bases separated the two germline ends. CDR3 length: 10 residues. Germline V gene sequence: CDR1 LGHDT, CDR2 YNNKEL (reference sequence). CDR3 sequence reads: CASTVSGYTF. The CDR3 DNA reads as TGTGCCAGCACCGTCTCTGGCTACACCTTC.